This TCR beta chain emerged from a study of shared clonotypes between healthy human individuals. Across the whole study: For every donor, three CD4 naive, three CD4 memory, two CD8 naive and one CD8 memory plates were used.

The CDR3 runs 16 residues. V shed 5 bases and J 5 bases; nucleotides not matched to a gene: 13. Germline CDR1 SEHNR, CDR2 FQNEAQ (reference sequence). This clone was found a few times. Deep-level assay runs were performed. Libraries were prepared by immunoSEQ multiplex PCR; TCRdb keeps only in-frame clonotypes and omits some of them. The sample carries roughly 890,000 clones, more than 85% recorded once. Naive CD8 cells comprised CD45RO-negative, CCR7-positively selected cells, excluding terminally differentiated effector memory CD45RA+ cells. The sequenced sample was naive CD8+ T cells sorted from blood. This TCR was sampled from a man aged 30-40 years in good health. V usage is TRBV7-9 and J usage is TRBJ2-7; 9 bases match TRBD1. CDR3 in amino acids: CASSPVPGQGVNEQYF. In nucleotides, the CDR3 is TGTGCCAGCAGCCCGGTGCCGGGACAGGGTGTTAACGAGCAGTACTTC.